Here is one T cell receptor (beta chain) with its context. The sample belongs to a study of low-dose radiotherapy and immunotherapy resistance in tumors. On the study more broadly: The fractionation for Cohort 1 was 0.5 Gy per fraction every 2 weeks, totaling 6.5 Gy. From cycle 1 day 1, patients took oral aspirin 300 mg every day for four cycles.

Time point defined: before trial treatment. Donors were treated with nivolumab, ipilimumab, aspirin, and low-dose cyclophosphamide and radiotherapy. Trimming pared 0 bases from V and 0 bases from J, leaving 6 bases between. The CDR3 consists of 15 residues. Germline V CDR1 and CDR2: LNHNV, YYDKDF (reference sequence). Alpha and beta chains were covered, as first-strand cDNA relied on TRAV- and TRBV-specific primers. With a constant-region primer and a V-primer adapter, TCRs were subjected to roughly 18 PCR cycles of amplification. In TCRdb, the reads were re-called with MiXCR into one record per CDR3 protein. The sample holds approximately 90,000 distinct CDR3 sequences, 15% to 20% seen once.

The rearrangement joins TRBV15 to TRBJ1-3; D gene unclear. The sequence came from a male donor with prostate cancer. Here the sequenced sample was PBMCs, taken before treatment. This CDR3 reads CATSRDLDSGNTIYF. The DNA for the CDR3 is TGTGCCACCAGCAGAGATCTGGACTCTGGAAACACCATATATTTT.